The T cell receptor beta chain under discussion was sequenced for a study of OX40 agonist ivuxolimab in advanced cancers. Clones were read by immunoSEQ multiplex PCR, and TCRdb kept only the in-frame ones, dropping some. The sample carries some 9,300 clones, roughly 63% recorded once. Remarks on this clone: Antigen unknown. Since no conserved phenylalanine or tryptophan closes the CDR3, a read error is the likely cause.

Study-wide results and limits: Expanded clones belonging to CD8+ T cells outnumbered, on average, those of CD4+. Partial responders receiving 0.1-3.0 mg/kg showed among the lowest clonal expansion.

This CDR3 region has 14 residues. The germline V gene has CDR1 ENHRY and CDR2 SYGVKD. This material consisted of CD4+ or CD8+ T cells sorted from blood, taken in a trial of the OX40 agonist ivuxolimab. The sequence derives from an adult with an advanced solid tumor such as melanoma, head and neck, liver or kidney cancer. The chain carries TRBV10-3 and TRBJ2-7, with D unresolved. CDR3 coding DNA: TGTGCCATCAGTCCCTCGGAGCCCATCTACGACCAGTACTCC. Residues: CAISPSEPIYDQYS.